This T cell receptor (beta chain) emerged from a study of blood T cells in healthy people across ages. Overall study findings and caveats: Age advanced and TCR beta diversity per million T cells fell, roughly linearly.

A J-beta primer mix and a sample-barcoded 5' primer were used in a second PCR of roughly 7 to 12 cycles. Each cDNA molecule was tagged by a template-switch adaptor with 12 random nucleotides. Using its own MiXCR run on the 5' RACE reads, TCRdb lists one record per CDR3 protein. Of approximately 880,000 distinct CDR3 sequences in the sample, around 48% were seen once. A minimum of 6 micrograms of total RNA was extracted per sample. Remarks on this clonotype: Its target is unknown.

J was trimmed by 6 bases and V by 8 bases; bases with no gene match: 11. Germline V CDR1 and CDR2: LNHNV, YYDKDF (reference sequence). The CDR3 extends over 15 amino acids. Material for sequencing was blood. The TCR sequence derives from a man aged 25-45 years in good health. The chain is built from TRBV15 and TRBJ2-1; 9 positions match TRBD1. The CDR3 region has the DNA TGTGCCACCTCCGTTGACAGGGGGGCCGGCAATGAGCAGTTCTTC. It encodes CATSVDRGAGNEQFF.